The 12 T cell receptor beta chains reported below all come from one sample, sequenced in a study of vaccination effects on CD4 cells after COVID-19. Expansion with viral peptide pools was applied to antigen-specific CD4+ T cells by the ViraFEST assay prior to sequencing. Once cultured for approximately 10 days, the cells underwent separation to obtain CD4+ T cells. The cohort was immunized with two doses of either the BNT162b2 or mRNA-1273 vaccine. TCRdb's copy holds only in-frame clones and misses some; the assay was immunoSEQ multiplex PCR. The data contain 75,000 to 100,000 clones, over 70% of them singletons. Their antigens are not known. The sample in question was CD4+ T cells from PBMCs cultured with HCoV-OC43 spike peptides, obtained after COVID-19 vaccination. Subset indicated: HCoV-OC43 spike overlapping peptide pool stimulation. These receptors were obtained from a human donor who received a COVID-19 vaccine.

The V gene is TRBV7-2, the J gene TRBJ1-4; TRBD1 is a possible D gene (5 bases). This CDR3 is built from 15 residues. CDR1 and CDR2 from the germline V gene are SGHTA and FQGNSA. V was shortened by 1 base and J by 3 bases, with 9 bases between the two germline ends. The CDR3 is CASSLGGAPNEKLFF. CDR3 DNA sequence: TGTGCCAGCAGCTTAGGAGGGGCGCCTAATGAAAAACTGTTTTTT.

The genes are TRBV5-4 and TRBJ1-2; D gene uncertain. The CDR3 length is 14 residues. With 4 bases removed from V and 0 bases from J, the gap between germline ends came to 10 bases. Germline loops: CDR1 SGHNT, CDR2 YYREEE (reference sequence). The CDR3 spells CASSPWGTNYGYTF. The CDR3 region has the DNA TGTGCCAGCAGCCCCTGGGGTACTAACTATGGCTACACCTTC.

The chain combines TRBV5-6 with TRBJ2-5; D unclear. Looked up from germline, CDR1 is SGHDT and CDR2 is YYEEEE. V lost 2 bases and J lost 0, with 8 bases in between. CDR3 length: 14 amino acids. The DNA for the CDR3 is TGTGCCAGCAGCTTCAGACGGAACCAAGAGACCCAGTACTTC. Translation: CASSFRRNQETQYF. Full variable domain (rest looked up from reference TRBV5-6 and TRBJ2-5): DAGVTQSPTHLIKTRGQQVTLRCSPKSGHDTVSWYQQALGQGPQFIFQYYEEEERQRGNFPDRFSGHQFPNYSSELNVNALLLGDSALYLCASSFRRNQETQYFGPGTRLLVL.

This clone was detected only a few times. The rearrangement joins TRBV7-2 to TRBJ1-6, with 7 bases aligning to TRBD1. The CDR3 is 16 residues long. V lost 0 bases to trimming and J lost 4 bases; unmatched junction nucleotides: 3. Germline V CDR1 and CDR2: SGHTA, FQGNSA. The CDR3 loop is CASSLAGGVYNSPLHF. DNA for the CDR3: TGTGCCAGCAGCTTAGCAGGGGGCGTATATAATTCACCCCTCCACTTT.

The CDR3 DNA sequence: TGTGCCAGCAGTGACTCGAGTCAGGGGAGTCCTGAAGCTTTCTTT. Protein product: CASSDSSQGSPEAFF. This sequence joins TRBV6-4 and TRBJ1-1; a possible D gene is TRBD1 (6 bases). V was pared by 0 bases and J by 6 bases, with 14 bases between. Germline V gene lookup returns CDR1 MRHNA and CDR2 SNTAGT. The CDR3 is 15 amino acids.

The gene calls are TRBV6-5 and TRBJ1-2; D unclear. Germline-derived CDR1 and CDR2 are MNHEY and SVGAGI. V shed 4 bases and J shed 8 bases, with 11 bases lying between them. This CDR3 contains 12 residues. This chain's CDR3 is CASSSGNWGYTF. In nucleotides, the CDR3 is TGTGCCAGCAGTTCGGGGAACTGGGGCTACACCTTC.

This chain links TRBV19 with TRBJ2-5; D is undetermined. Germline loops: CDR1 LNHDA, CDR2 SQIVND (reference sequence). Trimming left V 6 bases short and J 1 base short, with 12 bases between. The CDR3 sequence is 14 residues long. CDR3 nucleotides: TGTGCCAGTAGCATATCGGGCAGCCAAGAGACCCAGTACTTC. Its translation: CASSISGSQETQYF. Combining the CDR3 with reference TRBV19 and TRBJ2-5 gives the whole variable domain DGGITQSPKYLFRKEGQNVTLSCEQNLNHDAMYWYRQDPGQGLRLIYYSQIVNDFQKGDIAEGYSVSREKKESFPLTVTSAQKNPTAFYLCASSISGSQETQYFGPGTRLLVL.

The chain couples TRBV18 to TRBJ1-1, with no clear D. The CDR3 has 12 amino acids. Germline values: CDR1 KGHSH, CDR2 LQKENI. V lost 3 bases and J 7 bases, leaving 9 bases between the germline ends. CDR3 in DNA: TGTGCCAGCTCACCTCTGGTGGGTGAAGCTTTCTTT. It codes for CASSPLVGEAFF. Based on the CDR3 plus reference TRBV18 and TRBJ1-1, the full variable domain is NAGVMQNPRHLVRRRGQEARLRCSPMKGHSHVYWYRQLPEEGLKFMVYLQKENIIDESGMPKERFSAEFPKEGPSILRIQQVVRGDSAAYFCASSPLVGEAFFGQGTRLTVV.

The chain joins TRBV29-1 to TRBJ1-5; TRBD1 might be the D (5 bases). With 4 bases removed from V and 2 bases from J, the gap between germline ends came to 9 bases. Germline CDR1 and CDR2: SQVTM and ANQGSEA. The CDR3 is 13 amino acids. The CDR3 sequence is CSVVEGGNQPQHF. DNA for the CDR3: TGCAGCGTTGTTGAAGGGGGCAATCAGCCCCAGCATTTT.

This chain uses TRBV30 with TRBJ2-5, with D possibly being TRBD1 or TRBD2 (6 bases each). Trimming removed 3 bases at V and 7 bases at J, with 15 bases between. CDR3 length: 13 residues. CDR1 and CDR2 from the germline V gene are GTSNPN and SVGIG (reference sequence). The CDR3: CAWRNAPGATQYF. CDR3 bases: TGTGCCTGGAGAAACGCGCCGGGGGCGACCCAGTACTTC. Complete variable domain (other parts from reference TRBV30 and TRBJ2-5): SQTIHQWPATLVQPVGSPLSLECTVEGTSNPNLYWYRQAAGRGLQLLFYSVGIGQISSEVPQNLSASRPQDRQFILSSKKLLLSDSGFYLCAWRNAPGATQYFGPGTRLLVL.

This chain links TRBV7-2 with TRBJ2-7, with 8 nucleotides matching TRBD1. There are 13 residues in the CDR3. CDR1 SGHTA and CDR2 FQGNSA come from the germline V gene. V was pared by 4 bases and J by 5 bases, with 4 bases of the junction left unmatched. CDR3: CASSSAGGNEQYV. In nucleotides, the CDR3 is TGTGCCAGCAGCTCCGCAGGGGGCAACGAGCAGTACGTC.

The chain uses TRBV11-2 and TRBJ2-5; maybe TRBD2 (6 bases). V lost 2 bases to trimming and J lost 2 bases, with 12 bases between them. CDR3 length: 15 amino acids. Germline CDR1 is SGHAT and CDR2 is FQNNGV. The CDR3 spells CASSLLAVDQETQYF. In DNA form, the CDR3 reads TGTGCCAGCAGCTTATTAGCGGTGGATCAAGAGACCCAGTACTTC.